This T cell receptor beta chain is from a study of cytomegalovirus exposure and HLA in healthy donors. 60 Vbeta and 13 Jbeta primers were used in PCR. Using immunoSEQ multiplex PCR, the repertoire was profiled, and TCRdb retains in-frame clones only, with some absent. This sample yields about 67,000 clones, of which 80% to 90% are seen a single time; about 12% belongs to the top ten. Germline-derived CDR1 and CDR2 are MDHEN and SYDVKM. V was pared by 4 bases and J by 1 base, with 11 bases of the junction left unmatched. The CDR3 is 17 residues long. The material sequenced was PBMCs. The sequence was collected from a woman between 25 and 40 years old in good health and CMV-seropositive. J is TRBJ2-5 and V is TRBV28; 8 positions agree with TRBD1. CDR3 residues: CASSSYNTGTGQETQYF. CDR3 DNA sequence: TGTGCCAGCAGTTCGTATAATACTGGGACAGGCCAAGAGACCCAGTACTTC.